This T cell receptor (beta chain) originates from a study of tumor and adjacent non-tumor tissue in lung cancer. Study summary: Samples averaged about 3.8 million productive TCRbeta reads each.

The template was RNA from unsorted bulk tissue. A modified ARM-PCR protocol with three rounds of nested PCR amplified TCRbeta. One entry per CDR3 protein results from TCRdb running MiXCR on the multiplex PCR reads. Among 100,000 to 150,000 distinct CDR3 sequences, roughly 67% were seen once, and the ten largest hold more than 10%. Comment on this clonotype: At one end, the junction sequence differs from germline, possibly due to a read error.

The CDR3 contains 14 residues. Germline V gives CDR1 SGHNT, CDR2 YENEEA. The rearrangement joins TRBV11-3 to TRBJ1-1; the match to TRBD1 covers 9 bases. Sequencing used lung tumor tissue. This clonotype was obtained from a man in his thirties or forties with non-small cell lung cancer. The CDR3 here is CASSTGQGYTEAFF. The CDR3 DNA reads TGTGCAAGCAGCACGGGACAGGGATACACTGAAGCTTTCTTT.